The 32 T cell receptor beta chains below come from one sample, sequenced in a study of cytomegalovirus exposure and HLA in healthy donors. Vbeta (60) and Jbeta (13) primers were used in the PCR. Method: immunoSEQ multiplex PCR; TCRdb's copy keeps in-frame clones and lacks some. The top ten clones hold around 2.6% of a sample with 110,000 or so clones, approximately 80% of them seen once. Sequenced material: PBMCs. Source of these receptors: a woman aged 18-29 years in good health and CMV-seronegative.

The V call is TRBV11-3, the J call TRBJ2-7; 7 positions agree with TRBD2. This CDR3 is 14 amino acids long. Germline loops: CDR1 SGHNT, CDR2 YENEEA. Trimming took 4 bases from V and 3 from J; bases not matched to a gene: 6. In nucleotides, the CDR3 is TGTGCCAGCAGCTCAGACGGGGGGAGCTACGAGCAGTACTTC. Its translation: CASSSDGGSYEQYF.

This chain uses TRBV18 with TRBJ2-1, with 7 bases that match TRBD2. The CDR3 is 14 amino acids. The junction had 10 bases not matched to a gene; V was cut back by 6 bases and J by 8 bases. Germline-derived CDR1 and CDR2 are KGHSH and LQKENI. The CDR3 region is CASSPRGREYEQFF. The CDR3 coding sequence is TGTGCCAGCTCCCCCCGGGGGAGGGAATATGAGCAGTTCTTC.

The CDR3 DNA reads as TGTGCCAGCACCATACAGACTAGCGGGCACACAGATACGCAGTATTTT. This translates into CASTIQTSGHTDTQYF. J is TRBJ2-3 and V is TRBV11-2; 10 bases are a match to TRBD2. CDR3 size: 16 residues. Germline CDR1 reads SGHAT; CDR2 reads FQNNGV. V trimming: 7 bases; J trimming: 2 bases; junction bases outside the gene matches: 9.

The chain combines TRBV28 with TRBJ1-1, with a possible D match to TRBD1 (5 bases). The CDR3 has 13 amino acids. CDR1 is MDHEN and CDR2 is SYDVKM in the germline V gene. V lost 7 bases, J lost 7 bases, and 16 bases lay in between. CDR3 amino acids: CASTFQGGDEAFF. The CDR3 DNA sequence: TGTGCCAGCACCTTTCAGGGTGGAGATGAAGCTTTCTTT.

The chain couples TRBV6-5 to TRBJ2-1; the match to TRBD2 covers 7 bases. This CDR3 spans 12 amino acids. Germline V CDR1 and CDR2: MNHEY, SVGAGI. V lost 8 bases to trimming and J lost 9 bases; unmatched junction nucleotides: 7. The CDR3 nucleotides are TGTGCCAGCTCCCGGAGGGAGGGTGAGCAGTTCTTC. Protein: CASSRREGEQFF.

CDR3: CASSPLPQGRHGYTF. The CDR3 DNA reads as TGTGCCAGCAGTCCCCTTCCCCAGGGTAGGCACGGCTACACCTTC. The gene calls are TRBV27 and TRBJ1-2; D perhaps matches TRBD1 (5 bases). The CDR3 contains 15 residues. Trimming took off 5 bases at V and 8 bases at J, with 21 bases between the two ends. Germline V lookup: CDR1 MNHEY, CDR2 SMNVEV (reference sequence).

V usage is TRBV7-2 and J usage is TRBJ2-7; no reliable D call. This CDR3 comprises 14 residues. Germline V CDR1 and CDR2: SGHTA, FQGNSA. Trimming took off 5 bases at V and 3 bases at J, with 14 bases between the two ends. The CDR3 DNA reads as TGTGCCAGCAGCCTCACTACACACTACTACGAGCAGTACTTC. Residues: CASSLTTHYYEQYF. The whole variable domain, remainder taken from reference TRBV7-2 and TRBJ2-7, is GAGVSQSPSNKVTEKGKDVELRCDPISGHTALYWYRQSLGQGLEFLIYFQGNSAPDKSGLPSDRFSAERTGGSVSTLTIQRTQQEDSAVYLCASSLTTHYYEQYFGPGTRLTVT.

Only one count was recorded for this clone. The chain is built from TRBV6-6 and TRBJ2-5; 11 bases are shared with TRBD2. J lost 5 bases, V lost 5 bases, and 7 bases had no gene match. This CDR3 has 15 amino acids. Germline assignment: CDR1 MNHNY and CDR2 SVGAGI (reference sequence). The CDR3 DNA reads as TGTGCCAGCAGTCCTAGACTAGCGGGAAGGGAGACCCAGTACTTC. It specifies CASSPRLAGRETQYF.

The chain joins TRBV15 to TRBJ1-5; the match to TRBD1 covers 7 bases. The V and J ends lost 0 bases and 11 bases, in that order; junction bases with no gene match: 7. The CDR3 spans 14 residues. CDR1 and CDR2 from the germline V gene are LNHNV and YYDKDF (reference sequence). The CDR3 loop reads CATSREGDRTAQHF. The CDR3 nucleotides are TGTGCCACCAGCAGAGAGGGGGACAGAACAGCCCAGCATTTT.

The V call is TRBV5-1, the J call TRBJ1-1, with 8 bases that match TRBD1. Germline CDR1 is SGHRS and CDR2 is YFSETQ. V dropped 0 bases and J dropped 6; count of bases not matched to a gene: 7. The CDR3 has 15 residues. The DNA of the CDR3 is TGCGCCAGCAGCTTGGTTGACAGGGGTGAACCTGAAGCTTTCTTT. This translates into CASSLVDRGEPEAFF.

This chain uses TRBV5-4 with TRBJ2-3; D is perhaps TRBD1 (6 bases). Germline V gives CDR1 SGHNT, CDR2 YYREEE (reference sequence). The V gene lost 0 bases and the J gene lost 4 bases, with 9 bases spanning the gap. The CDR3 runs 14 residues. The CDR3 loop reads CASSLDRVADTQYF. CDR3 DNA: TGTGCCAGCAGCTTGGACAGGGTTGCAGATACGCAGTATTTT. Supplemented by reference TRBV5-4 and TRBJ2-3, the full variable domain reads ETGVTQSPTHLIKTRGQQVTLRCSSQSGHNTVSWYQQALGQGPQFIFQYYREEENGRGNFPPRFSGLQFPNYSSELNVNALELDDSALYLCASSLDRVADTQYFGPGTRLTVL.

The rearrangement uses TRBV28 and TRBJ1-5, with D perhaps matching TRBD1 (6 bases). Germline V gene sequence: CDR1 MDHEN, CDR2 SYDVKM. This CDR3 has 17 residues. Trimming stripped 2 bases from V and 0 bases from J, with 14 bases between. The CDR3 here is CASSLDGQRYSNQPQHF. The CDR3 DNA is TGTGCCAGCAGTTTAGATGGACAGAGATATAGCAATCAGCCCCAGCATTTT.

Worth noting for this clone: The germline gene is not matched at one end of the junction; a read error may be the cause. The chain links TRBV7-9 to TRBJ2-1, with D possibly matching TRBD1 (6 bases). CDR3 length: 12 residues. Germline CDR1 and CDR2: SEHNR and FQNEAQ (reference sequence). CDR3 bases: TGTTCCAGCAGCTTACAGGGAAATGAGCAGTTCTTC. Protein: CSSSLQGNEQFF.

This sequence joins TRBV9 and TRBJ2-2, with a possible D match to TRBD1 (6 bases). Trimming shortened V by 0 bases and J by 7 bases, and 25 bases separated the two germline ends. CDR1 SGDLS and CDR2 YYNGEE come from the germline V gene. The CDR3 loop spans 19 amino acids. Here the CDR3 DNA reads TGTGCCAGCAGCGTAGGGTGGGACATCCCTACACGAGAGAGCGGGGAGCTGTTTTTT. It specifies CASSVGWDIPTRESGELFF.

The chain combines TRBV29-1 with TRBJ1-1, with a tentative D call TRBD1 (5 bases). CDR1 and CDR2 (germline): SQVTM, ANQGSEA. This CDR3 contains 12 residues. Trimming shortened V by 7 bases and J by 3 bases, and 12 bases separated the two germline ends. This CDR3 is CSARGGDTEAFF. In DNA, the CDR3 is TGCAGCGCCCGGGGGGGGGACACTGAAGCTTTCTTT.

This chain joins TRBV28 and TRBJ1-5; D perhaps matches TRBD1 (6 bases). The V end lost 7 bases, the J end lost 15 bases, and 16 bases lay between the germline ends. The CDR3 extends over 11 amino acids. CDR1 and CDR2 (germline): MDHEN, SYDVKM. CDR3 DNA sequence: TGTGCCAGCAAAGGGGACAACCCCTGGCATTTT. Translating it yields CASKGDNPWHF. Using reference TRBV28 and TRBJ1-5 for the parts outside the CDR3, the full variable domain is DVKVTQSSRYLVKRTGEKVFLECVQDMDHENMFWYRQDPGLGLRLIYFSYDVKMKEKGDIPEGYSVSREKKERFSLILESASTNQTSMYLCASKGDNPWHFGDGTRLSIL.

The CDR3 protein is CASSLAYKSSGANVLTF. CDR3 in DNA: TGTGCCAGCAGCTTAGCGTACAAATCCTCTGGGGCCAACGTCCTGACTTTC. V is TRBV7-8 and J is TRBJ2-6, with D unclear. The CDR3 length is 17 residues. Germline V gene data show CDR1 as SGHVS and CDR2 as FQNEAQ. V lost 0 bases to trimming and J lost 0 bases, with 9 bases between them.

The chain joins TRBV7-9 to TRBJ2-7, with 8 bases fitting TRBD1. V gave up 3 bases and J gave up 4 bases; unmatched junction bases: 8. Germline CDR1 and CDR2: SEHNR and FQNEAQ (reference sequence). CDR3 length: 15 amino acids. CDR3 nucleotide sequence: TGTGCCAGCAGCTTCTACAGGGGGAGCTGGTACGAGCAGTACTTC. Amino acids: CASSFYRGSWYEQYF.

V gene TRBV19 combines with J gene TRBJ2-3, with 8 nucleotides matching TRBD2. The ends lost 1 base at V and 4 bases at J; junction bases unmatched: 7. Per the germline V gene, CDR1 is LNHDA and CDR2 is SQIVND (reference sequence). The CDR3 loop spans 16 amino acids. In DNA, the CDR3 is TGTGCCAGTAGTATAGGAGGGGTAGCGGGGCCAGATACGCAGTATTTT. Its translation: CASSIGGVAGPDTQYF.

This clone was seen a few times. The chain is built from TRBV25-1 and TRBJ2-2; 7 bases fit TRBD2. CDR1 and CDR2 (germline): MGHDK, SYGVNS. The CDR3 extends over 13 amino acids. The junction had 4 bases not matched to a gene; V was cut back by 6 bases and J by 6 bases. The CDR3 nucleotides are TGTGCCAGCAGCGAGCGGGGCCCCGGGGAGCTGTTTTTT. Amino acid sequence: CASSERGPGELFF.

The genes are TRBV2 and TRBJ2-3; tentative D call: TRBD1 (7 bases). Trimming cost V 3 bases and J 3 bases, with 19 bases left between them. The germline gives CDR1 SNHLY, CDR2 FYNNEI. The CDR3 extends over 17 amino acids. CDR3 in DNA: TGTGCCAGCAGTGATCCTAAAACAGGGGACTCGACAGATACGCAGTATTTT. This codes for CASSDPKTGDSTDTQYF.

The chain is built from TRBV28 and TRBJ2-2; 7 bases map to TRBD1. The V segment lost 3 bases and the J segment 6 bases; nucleotides outside the gene matches: 4. CDR3 length: 14 amino acids. Germline loops: CDR1 MDHEN, CDR2 SYDVKM. The CDR3 nucleotides read TGTGCCAGCAGTTTGCGACAGGGTTCCGGGGAGCTGTTTTTT. The encoded protein is CASSLRQGSGELFF.

The chain carries TRBV2 and TRBJ1-5; D remains ambiguous. V gave up 5 bases and J gave up 4 bases, with 12 bases separating them. Germline V lookup: CDR1 SNHLY, CDR2 FYNNEI. CDR3 length equals 14 residues. The CDR3 protein is CASSPEYSNQPQHF. The CDR3 DNA reads TGTGCCAGCAGTCCAGAATATTCGAATCAGCCCCAGCATTTT.

This chain joins TRBV15 and TRBJ1-1, with D tentatively TRBD1 (5 bases). V lost 1 base to trimming and J lost 0 bases, with 9 bases between them. CDR1 and CDR2 from the germline V gene are LNHNV and YYDKDF (reference sequence). The CDR3 totals 15 residues. This chain's CDR3 is CATSRGGTLNTEAFF. In nucleotides, the CDR3 is TGTGCCACCAGCAGAGGCGGGACCTTGAACACTGAAGCTTTCTTT. The whole variable domain, remainder taken from reference TRBV15 and TRBJ1-1, is DAMVIQNPRYQVTQFGKPVTLSCSQTLNHNVMYWYQQKSSQAPKLLFHYYDKDFNNEADTPDNFQSRRPNTSFCFLDIRSPGLGDTAMYLCATSRGGTLNTEAFFGQGTRLTVV.

This chain uses TRBV28 with TRBJ2-5; 9 bases align to TRBD1. CDR3 size: 14 residues. Trimming at V came to 3 bases and at J to 3 bases, leaving 2 bases not matched to a gene. From germline, CDR1 is MDHEN and CDR2 SYDVKM. The CDR3 bases are TGTGCCAGCAGTTTTCGGACAGGGGAAGAGACCCAGTACTTC. This codes for CASSFRTGEETQYF. The full variable domain, with the rest looked up from reference TRBV28 and TRBJ2-5, is DVKVTQSSRYLVKRTGEKVFLECVQDMDHENMFWYRQDPGLGLRLIYFSYDVKMKEKGDIPEGYSVSREKKERFSLILESASTNQTSMYLCASSFRTGEETQYFGPGTRLLVL.

The V call is TRBV5-8, the J call TRBJ2-5; TRBD1 matches 8 bases. Near its end, the DNA agrees better with TRBJ2-7, so the J call may be wrong. This CDR3 contains 15 residues. Germline V gives CDR1 SGHTS, CDR2 YDEGEE. The CDR3 DNA reads TGTGCCAGCAGCTTGCCCGGGACAGGTAACTACGAGCAGTACTTC. Translated, it gives CASSLPGTGNYEQYF.

The CDR3 DNA reads TGCGCCAGCAGCCAGGCCAGGACAGCGGTGAACACTGAAGCTTTCTTT. The encoded protein is CASSQARTAVNTEAFF. The chain joins TRBV4-1 to TRBJ1-1, with D perhaps TRBD1 (6 bases). CDR3 length: 16 residues. Germline CDR1 and CDR2: MGHRA and YSYEKL. The ends were cut back, 3 bases at V and 0 bases at J, with 14 bases in the middle.

This chain uses TRBV28 with TRBJ1-1; D possibly corresponds to TRBD1 (5 bases). This CDR3 is 13 amino acids long. Germline assignment: CDR1 MDHEN and CDR2 SYDVKM. The V end was cut by 5 bases, the J end by 4 bases, with 11 bases between. The chain's CDR3 is CASSADRLTEAFF. CDR3 in DNA: TGTGCCAGCAGTGCCGACAGACTCACTGAAGCTTTCTTT. The full variable domain, its missing parts supplied by reference TRBV28 and TRBJ1-1, is DVKVTQSSRYLVKRTGEKVFLECVQDMDHENMFWYRQDPGLGLRLIYFSYDVKMKEKGDIPEGYSVSREKKERFSLILESASTNQTSMYLCASSADRLTEAFFGQGTRLTVV.

V is TRBV7-8 and J is TRBJ2-1; perhaps TRBD1 as D (5 bases). Germline-derived CDR1 and CDR2 are SGHVS and FQNEAQ. The CDR3 contains 14 residues. V shed 4 bases and J shed 8 bases, with 15 bases lying between them. The DNA of the CDR3 is TGTGCCAGCAGCTCCCTCGAAGGGGCGCATGAGCAGTTCTTC. Translating gives CASSSLEGAHEQFF.

The J gene is TRBJ1-1, the V gene TRBV18; a weak D match, TRBD1 (5 bases). The CDR3 has 15 residues. Trimming removed 6 bases from V and 1 base from J, with 15 bases in between. Germline V gives CDR1 KGHSH, CDR2 LQKENI. CDR3: CASSPGLQPNTEAFF. CDR3 nucleotides: TGTGCCAGCTCGCCGGGACTGCAACCGAACACTGAAGCTTTCTTT.

The chain joins TRBV13 to TRBJ1-1, with a weak D call TRBD1 (6 bases). Per the germline V gene, CDR1 is PRHDT and CDR2 is FYEKMQ (reference sequence). The ends were cut back, 5 bases at V and 5 bases at J, with 12 bases in the middle. There are 13 residues in the CDR3. Here the CDR3 reads CASSARGFTEAFF. DNA of the CDR3: TGTGCCAGCAGCGCCAGGGGTTTTACTGAAGCTTTCTTT.

The rearrangement joins TRBV6-6 to TRBJ2-3; 10 bases match TRBD1. The CDR3 covers 15 residues. After removal of 6 bases from V and 1 base from J, the junction contained 4 bases not matched to a gene. The germline V gene encodes CDR1 MNHNY and CDR2 SVGAGI (reference sequence). The CDR3 DNA reads TGTGCCAGCAGCACTGACAGGGGGCGCACAGATACGCAGTATTTT. Translating gives CASSTDRGRTDTQYF.